This TCR beta chain was captured in a study of blood T cell repertoires in COVID-19. Study information: Sample material is recorded as cDNA or gDNA derived from T cells, B-cell-depleted T cells, or PBMCs.

Authors' methods: Nucleated cell number was recorded as an estimate derived from reference gene primer amplification. TCRdb's copy holds only in-frame clones and misses some; the assay was immunoSEQ multiplex PCR. The V and J calls and the clone size are those of that table, but D and trimming were determined from the DNA. The sample lists about 120,000 clones; 70% to 80% were seen once. CDR3 length: 13 residues. The V segment lost 4 bases and the J segment 3 bases; nucleotides outside the gene matches: 2. Germline-derived CDR1 and CDR2 are SGHVS and FQNEAQ. The receptor was isolated from a woman aged 60-75 years with acute or convalescent COVID-19. The gene calls are TRBV7-8 and TRBJ2-7, with 8 nucleotides matching TRBD1. Sequenced material: peripheral blood. The CDR3 DNA follows: TGTGCCAGCAGCTGGGGACAGGACTACGAGCAGTACTTC. This gives the protein CASSWGQDYEQYF. Full variable domain (remainder filled in from reference TRBV7-8 and TRBJ2-7): GAGVSQSPRYKVAKRGQDVALRCDPISGHVSLFWYQQALGQGPEFLTYFQNEAQLDKSGLPSDRFFAERPEGSVSTLKIQRTQQEDSAVYLCASSWGQDYEQYFGPGTRLTVT.